This TCR beta chain is from a study of beta chain features in type 1 diabetes. For the study at large: Comparable age, gender and cell yields were observed in patients relative to healthy donors.

The V end was cut by 4 bases, the J end by 8 bases, with 11 bases between. From germline, CDR1 is MNHNS and CDR2 SASEGT. CDR3 size: 13 residues. CD45RO/CCR7/CD25/CD127/CD95/CD27 sorting isolated CD4+ naive, central memory, regulatory and stem cell-like memory cells. The investigators reverse transcribed all of the isolated RNA, so they sequenced expressed TCRB transcripts. The assay was immunoSEQ multiplex PCR, and TCRdb's table has in-frame clones only and misses some. The table records about 130,000 clones, about a tenth of them present only once. This TCR was recovered from a man younger than 30 in good health. The sequenced material came from central memory CD4+ T cells from blood. This chain connects TRBV6-1 to TRBJ1-4, with a tentative D call TRBD1 (5 bases). The CDR3 sequence is CASSVQGGEKLFF. Written as DNA, the CDR3 is TGTGCCAGCAGTGTTCAGGGTGGCGAAAAACTGTTTTTT.